This T cell receptor (beta chain) derives from a study of regulatory and conventional T cells in RAG deficiency. In germline, CDR1 is SGHRS, CDR2 YFSETQ. CDR3 length: 16 amino acids. After removal of 1 base from V and 0 bases from J, the junction contained 4 bases not matched to a gene. General observations from the study: Omenn CD25-high CD127-low cells may be activated cells, not true Tregs. Compared with controls, unique Treg TCR beta sequences dropped roughly 94-fold in Omenn syndrome and CID/AS. Shannon entropy was markedly lower and Simpson indices higher in RAG-deficient patients than control T-cell subsets.

The sorted conventional CD4+ T cells were CD25-low and CD127-high, with genomic DNA sequenced. Using immunoSEQ multiplex PCR, the repertoire was profiled, and TCRdb retains in-frame clones only, with some absent. Here the sample spans around 20,000 clones, around 92% being singletons. Concerning this clone itself: The antigen remains unidentified.

A further study also used this sample, focusing on regulatory T cells. That source reports: Primers: 52 TRBV forward and 13 TRBJ reverse. In patients, unique TRB V-J pairs were restricted and V/J usage skewed, especially in Tregs.

This TCR was sampled from a human donor in good health. The chain uses TRBV5-1 and TRBJ1-3, with 7 bases that match TRBD1. Sequencing input: CD4+ T cells sorted from blood. The CDR3 protein is CASSLNGDSSGNTIYF. In DNA form, the CDR3 reads TGCGCCAGCAGCTTGAATGGGGACAGCTCTGGAAACACCATATATTTT.